The T cell receptor beta chain described here comes from a study of cytomegalovirus exposure and HLA in healthy donors. PCR was performed using 60 Vbeta and 13 Jbeta primers. Some clones are missing from TCRdb's copy, which holds only in-frame ones; the method was immunoSEQ multiplex PCR. The sample has 110,000 to 150,000 clones, 65% to 80% seen once. The CDR3 consists of 16 residues. In germline, CDR1 is MNHEY, CDR2 SMNVEV (reference sequence). V gave up 4 bases and J gave up 5 bases; unmatched junction bases: 12. The clonotype comes from a male donor in good health and CMV-seronegative. Sequenced input: PBMCs. The chain is built from TRBV27 and TRBJ2-7; 9 nucleotides match TRBD1. The CDR3 nucleotides are TGTGCCAGCAGTTACCTGAGGACAGGGGTTCAAAACGAGCAGTACTTC. Translation gives CASSYLRTGVQNEQYF.